This TCR beta chain comes out of a study of post-analysis software for immune sequencing data. The CDR3 sequence is 14 residues long. Deletions cut 6 bases from V and 9 bases from J, with 15 bases between. Study results and limitations: Roughly 5 TRBV segments (TRBV5-6, TRBV5-1 and TRBV20-1 among them) occurred more frequently in patients than in controls. Patients with multiple sclerosis recorded significantly lower normalized Chao1 diversity than controls, the study found.

Each TCR beta cDNA library carried unique molecular identifiers. Input amounts of 1 to 10 million T cells were used. These gave approximately 500,000 cDNA molecules, so each molecule approximated one T cell. TCRdb reanalysed the PCR reads using MiXCR and keeps one entry per CDR3 protein. The table has 750,000 to 950,000 distinct CDR3 sequences, under 60% seen once; the top ten hold roughly 5%. As regards this clonotype: Its antigen is as yet unknown.

The sequence was collected from a girl between 10 and 17 years old with multiple sclerosis. Sequencing was carried out using blood. The J gene is TRBJ1-6, the V gene TRBV12-3 or TRBV12-4; D is perhaps TRBD1 (5 bases). The CDR3 protein is CASRLASGGSPLHF. The CDR3 DNA reads as TGTGCCAGCAGGTTGGCATCTGGGGGTTCACCCCTCCACTTT.